This T cell receptor beta chain was profiled in a study of neoadjuvant anti-PD-1 for oral cavity cancer. Study in general: Before surgery, most patients got three to four biweekly 3 mg/kg nivolumab doses. Non-progressing patients received a fourth nivolumab dose near day 43, then surgery on days 50-56.

This clone was seen a few times. Most PBMC samples had approximately 480 ng input DNA in six replicates. The method was immunoSEQ multiplex PCR; TCRdb's version includes in-frame clones alone and lacks a portion of them. The sample has about 14,000 clones; 55% to 75% are singletons. Patients had HPV-negative, locally advanced oral cavity squamous cell carcinoma. The material was PBMCs, obtained before nivolumab (anti-PD-1) treatment. The receptor's source is a person between 40 and 85 years old with oral cavity squamous cell carcinoma.

CDR3 protein: CASSLAGGNEQFF. The CDR3 region has the DNA TGTGCCAGCAGCTTAGCGGGAGGGAATGAGCAGTTCTTC. The chain links TRBV7-9 to TRBJ2-1; TRBD2 agrees at 7 bases. Germline lookup yields CDR1 SEHNR and CDR2 FQNEAQ (reference sequence). The length of the CDR3 is 13 residues. Germline trimming cut 0 bases from V and 7 bases from J; bases unmatched to any gene: 0.